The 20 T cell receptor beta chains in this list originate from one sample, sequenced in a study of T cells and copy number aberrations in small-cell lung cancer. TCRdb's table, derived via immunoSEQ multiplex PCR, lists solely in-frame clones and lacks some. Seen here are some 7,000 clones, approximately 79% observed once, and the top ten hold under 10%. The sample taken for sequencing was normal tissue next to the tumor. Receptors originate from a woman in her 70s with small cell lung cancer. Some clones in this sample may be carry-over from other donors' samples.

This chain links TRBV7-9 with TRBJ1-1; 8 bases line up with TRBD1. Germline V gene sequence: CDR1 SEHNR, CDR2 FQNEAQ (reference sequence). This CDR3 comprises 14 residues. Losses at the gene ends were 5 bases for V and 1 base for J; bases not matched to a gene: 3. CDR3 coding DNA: TGTGCCAGCAGCCGGACAGGGAGGAACACTGAAGCTTTCTTT. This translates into CASSRTGRNTEAFF.

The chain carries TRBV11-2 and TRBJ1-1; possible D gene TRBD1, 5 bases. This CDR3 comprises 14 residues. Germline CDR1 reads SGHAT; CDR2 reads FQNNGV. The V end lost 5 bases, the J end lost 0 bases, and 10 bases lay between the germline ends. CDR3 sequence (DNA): TGTGCCAGCAGCGCAGAGACAGTGAACACTGAAGCTTTCTTT. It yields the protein CASSAETVNTEAFF.

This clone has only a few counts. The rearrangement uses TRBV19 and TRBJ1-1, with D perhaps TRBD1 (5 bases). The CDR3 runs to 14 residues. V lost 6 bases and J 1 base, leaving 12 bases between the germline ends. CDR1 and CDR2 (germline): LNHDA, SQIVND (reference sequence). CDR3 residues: CASSHIGTNTEAFF. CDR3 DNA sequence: TGTGCCAGTAGCCACATCGGGACGAACACTGAAGCTTTCTTT.

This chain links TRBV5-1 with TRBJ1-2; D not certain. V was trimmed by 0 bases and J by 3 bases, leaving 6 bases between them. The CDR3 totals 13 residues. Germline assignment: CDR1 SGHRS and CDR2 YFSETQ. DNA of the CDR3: TGCGCCAGCAGCTTGGTAGCTGACTATGGCTACACCTTC. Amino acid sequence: CASSLVADYGYTF.

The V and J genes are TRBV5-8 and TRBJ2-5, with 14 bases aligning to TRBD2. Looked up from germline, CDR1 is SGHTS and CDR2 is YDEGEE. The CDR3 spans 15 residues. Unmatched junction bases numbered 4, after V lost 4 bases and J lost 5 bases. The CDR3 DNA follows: TGTGCCAGCAGCAGGGGACTAGCGGGAGATGAGACCCAGTACTTC. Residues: CASSRGLAGDETQYF.

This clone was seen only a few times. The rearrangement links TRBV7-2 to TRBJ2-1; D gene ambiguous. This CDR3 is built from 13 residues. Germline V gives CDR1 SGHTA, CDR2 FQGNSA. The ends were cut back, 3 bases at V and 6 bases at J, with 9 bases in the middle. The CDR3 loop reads CASSFRMVNEQFF. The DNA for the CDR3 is TGTGCCAGCAGCTTTAGGATGGTCAATGAGCAGTTCTTC. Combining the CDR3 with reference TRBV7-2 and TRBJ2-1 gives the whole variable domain GAGVSQSPSNKVTEKGKDVELRCDPISGHTALYWYRQSLGQGLEFLIYFQGNSAPDKSGLPSDRFSAERTGGSVSTLTIQRTQQEDSAVYLCASSFRMVNEQFFGPGTRLTVL.

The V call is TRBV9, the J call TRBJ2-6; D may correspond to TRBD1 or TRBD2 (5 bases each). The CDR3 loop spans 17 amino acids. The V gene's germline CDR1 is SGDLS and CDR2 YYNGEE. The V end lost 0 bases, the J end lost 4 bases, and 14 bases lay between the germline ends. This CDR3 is CASSVGGRGAGANVLTF. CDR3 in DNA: TGTGCCAGCAGCGTAGGGGGCCGAGGGGCGGGGGCCAACGTCCTGACTTTC.

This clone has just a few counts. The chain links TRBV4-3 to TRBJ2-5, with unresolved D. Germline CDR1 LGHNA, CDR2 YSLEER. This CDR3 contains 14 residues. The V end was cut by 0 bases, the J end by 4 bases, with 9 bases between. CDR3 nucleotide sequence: TGCGCCAGCAGCCAAGATAGGCGACCAGAGACCCAGTACTTC. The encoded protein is CASSQDRRPETQYF.

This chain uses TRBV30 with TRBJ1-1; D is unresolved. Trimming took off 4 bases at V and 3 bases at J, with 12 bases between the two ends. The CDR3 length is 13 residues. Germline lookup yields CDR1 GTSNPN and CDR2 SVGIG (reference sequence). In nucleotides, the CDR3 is TGTGCCTGGATGCTGACCAAGGACACTGAAGCTTTCTTT. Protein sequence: CAWMLTKDTEAFF.

In DNA, the CDR3 is TGTGCCAGCACGGGGACAGGGGGCTACGAGCAGTACTTC. Its translation: CASTGTGGYEQYF. This chain connects TRBV11-2 to TRBJ2-7; TRBD1 agrees at 11 bases. Trimming cost V 7 bases and J 3 bases; bases outside gene matches: 2. This CDR3 comprises 13 residues. Germline V lookup: CDR1 SGHAT, CDR2 FQNNGV.

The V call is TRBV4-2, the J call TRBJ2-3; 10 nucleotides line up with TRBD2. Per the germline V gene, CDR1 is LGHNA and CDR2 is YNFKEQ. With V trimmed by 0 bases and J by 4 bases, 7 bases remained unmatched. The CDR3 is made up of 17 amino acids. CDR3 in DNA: TGTGCCAGCAGCCAAGACGCTCAGCGGGAGGGCGCAGATACGCAGTATTTT. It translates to CASSQDAQREGADTQYF.

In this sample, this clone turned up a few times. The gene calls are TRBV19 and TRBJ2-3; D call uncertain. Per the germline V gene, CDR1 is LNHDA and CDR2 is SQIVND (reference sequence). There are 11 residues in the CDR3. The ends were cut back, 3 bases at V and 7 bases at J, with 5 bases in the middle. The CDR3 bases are TGTGCCAGTAGTATGGAGAATACGCAGTATTTT. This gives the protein CASSMENTQYF. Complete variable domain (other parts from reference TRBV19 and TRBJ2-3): DGGITQSPKYLFRKEGQNVTLSCEQNLNHDAMYWYRQDPGQGLRLIYYSQIVNDFQKGDIAEGYSVSREKKESFPLTVTSAQKNPTAFYLCASSMENTQYFGPGTRLTVL.

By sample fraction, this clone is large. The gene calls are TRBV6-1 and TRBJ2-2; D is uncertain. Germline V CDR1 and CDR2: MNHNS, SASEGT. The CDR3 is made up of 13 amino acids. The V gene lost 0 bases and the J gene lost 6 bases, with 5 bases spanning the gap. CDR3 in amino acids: CASSEARAGELFF. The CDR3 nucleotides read TGTGCCAGCAGTGAAGCTAGAGCCGGGGAGCTGTTTTTT.

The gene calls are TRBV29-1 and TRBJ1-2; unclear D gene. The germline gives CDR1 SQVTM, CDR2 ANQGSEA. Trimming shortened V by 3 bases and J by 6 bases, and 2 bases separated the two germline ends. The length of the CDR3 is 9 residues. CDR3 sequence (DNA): TGCAGCGTTGACGATGGCTACACCTTC. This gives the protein CSVDDGYTF.

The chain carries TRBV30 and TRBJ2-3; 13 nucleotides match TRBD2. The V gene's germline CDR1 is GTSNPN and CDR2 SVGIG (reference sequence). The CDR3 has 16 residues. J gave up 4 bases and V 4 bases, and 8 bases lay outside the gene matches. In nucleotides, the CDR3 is TGTGCCTGGACCCTAGGCACTAGCGGGAGGGCAGATACGCAGTATTTT. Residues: CAWTLGTSGRADTQYF.

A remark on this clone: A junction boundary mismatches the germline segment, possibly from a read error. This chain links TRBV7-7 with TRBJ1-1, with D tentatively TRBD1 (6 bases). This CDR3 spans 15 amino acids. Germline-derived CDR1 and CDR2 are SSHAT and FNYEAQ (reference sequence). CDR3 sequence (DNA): TGTGCTAGCAGCGATACCGGACAGCAGAACACTGAAGCTTTCTTT. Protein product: CASSDTGQQNTEAFF. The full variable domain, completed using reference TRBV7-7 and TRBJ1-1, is GAGVSQSPRYKVTKRGQDVTLRCDPISSHATLYWYQQALGQGPEFLTYFNYEAQPDKSGLPSDRFSAERPEGSISTLTIQRTEQRDSAMYRCASSDTGQQNTEAFFGQGTRLTVV.

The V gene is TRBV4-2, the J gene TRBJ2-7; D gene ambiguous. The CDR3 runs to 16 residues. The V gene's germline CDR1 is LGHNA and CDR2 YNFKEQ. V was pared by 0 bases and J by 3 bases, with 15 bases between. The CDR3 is CASSQDSPGSSYEQYF. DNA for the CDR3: TGTGCCAGCAGCCAAGATTCCCCTGGATCTAGCTACGAGCAGTACTTC.

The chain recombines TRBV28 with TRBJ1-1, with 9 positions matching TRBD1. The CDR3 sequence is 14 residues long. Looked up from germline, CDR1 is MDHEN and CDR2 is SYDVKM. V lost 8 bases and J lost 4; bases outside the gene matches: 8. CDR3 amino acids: CASELDRGRTEAFF. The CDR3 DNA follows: TGTGCCAGCGAATTGGACAGGGGTCGCACTGAAGCTTTCTTT.

The CDR3 DNA reads as TGTGCCAGCAGTTTATTCGGTCAGCCCCAGCATTTT. Residues: CASSLFGQPQHF. This chain links TRBV28 with TRBJ1-5; D ambiguous. Germline lookup yields CDR1 MDHEN and CDR2 SYDVKM. The CDR3 loop spans 12 amino acids. V dropped 1 base and J dropped 6 bases, with 4 bases sitting between them.

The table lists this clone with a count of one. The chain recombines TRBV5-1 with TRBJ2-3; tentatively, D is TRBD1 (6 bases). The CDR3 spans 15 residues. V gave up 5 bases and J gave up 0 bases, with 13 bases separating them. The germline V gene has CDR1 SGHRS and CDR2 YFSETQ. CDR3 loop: CASRPGTTSTDTQYF. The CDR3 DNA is TGCGCCAGCAGGCCCGGGACAACTAGCACAGATACGCAGTATTTT. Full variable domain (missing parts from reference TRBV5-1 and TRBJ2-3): KAGVTQTPRYLIKTRGQQVTLSCSPISGHRSVSWYQQTPGQGLQFLFEYFSETQRNKGNFPGRFSGRQFSNSRSEMNVSTLELGDSALYLCASRPGTTSTDTQYFGPGTRLTVL.